Listed here are 5 T cell receptor beta chains from one sample, sequenced in a study of blood T cell repertoires in COVID-19. The method was immunoSEQ multiplex PCR; TCRdb's version includes in-frame clones alone and lacks a portion of them. The table includes over 120,000 clones, approximately 80% detected once. The sequencing sample was made of peripheral blood. These TCRs come from a man aged 60-69 years with active or convalescent COVID-19.

The chain carries TRBV5-6 and TRBJ1-3; D is unclear. Trimming took 1 base from V and 0 from J, leaving 14 bases between them. CDR1 is SGHDT, CDR2 YYEEEE, per germline. The CDR3 sequence is 17 residues long. For the CDR3, the DNA is TGTGCCAGCAGCTTGATCGGGAGCCTGGGCTCTGGAAACACCATATATTTT. It specifies CASSLIGSLGSGNTIYF.

This rearrangement joins TRBV30 to TRBJ1-3; 8 bases line up with TRBD1. Losses at the gene ends were 7 bases for V and 7 bases for J; bases not matched to a gene: 12. CDR1 GTSNPN and CDR2 SVGIG come from the germline V gene (reference sequence). The CDR3 sequence is 14 residues long. The DNA of the CDR3 is TGTGCCTCGTGGGGACAGGCGGGATCTAACACCATATATTTT. This sequence encodes CASWGQAGSNTIYF.

The DNA of the CDR3 is TGTGCCAGTAGTAGAACTAGCGGGCAGGCCACTGAGCAGTTCTTC. Translation gives CASSRTSGQATEQFF. The genes are TRBV19 and TRBJ2-1; 9 nucleotides align to TRBD2. Germline assignment: CDR1 LNHDA and CDR2 SQIVND (reference sequence). The CDR3 runs to 15 residues. V was clipped by 4 bases and J by 9 bases; unmatched bases: 10.

V is TRBV19 and J is TRBJ1-6; 11 nucleotides match TRBD1. The J segment lost 7 bases and the V segment lost 7 bases, leaving 6 bases of the junction unmatched. The CDR3 loop spans 15 amino acids. Germline V gene sequence: CDR1 LNHDA, CDR2 SQIVND (reference sequence). CDR3 protein: CASTPDRGQNSPLHF. The DNA for the CDR3 is TGTGCCAGTACTCCGGACAGGGGGCAGAATTCACCCCTCCACTTT.

The chain couples TRBV5-1 to TRBJ2-1, with TRBD2 matching over 8 bases. This CDR3 has 15 amino acids. CDR1 SGHRS and CDR2 YFSETQ come from the germline V gene. The V segment lost 4 bases and the J segment 8 bases; nucleotides outside the gene matches: 11. CDR3 region: CASSPGLAVGDEQFF. CDR3 DNA: TGCGCCAGCAGCCCCGGACTAGCCGTGGGGGATGAGCAGTTCTTC.